One sample yielded the 13 T cell receptor beta chains listed below, sequenced in a study of blood T cell repertoires in COVID-19. TCRdb keeps only in-frame clones here, not all; method: immunoSEQ multiplex PCR. The sample lists 250,000 to 300,000 clones, approximately 91% occurring once. Material: peripheral blood. These receptors were taken from a woman between 55 and 75 years old with acute or convalescent COVID-19.

The genes are TRBV5-1 and TRBJ2-1; 9 nucleotides align to TRBD2. The V gene's germline CDR1 is SGHRS and CDR2 YFSETQ. The CDR3 extends over 18 amino acids. Losses at the gene ends were 4 bases for V and 3 bases for J; bases not matched to a gene: 14. The CDR3 loop is CASSRGDLAGGIYNEQFF. CDR3 nucleotides: TGCGCCAGCAGCCGGGGGGACCTGGCGGGAGGGATCTACAATGAGCAGTTCTTC.

This clone was observed once. This rearrangement joins TRBV18 to TRBJ1-4; 8 nucleotides agree with TRBD1. V lost 3 bases, J lost 1 base, and 10 bases stayed unmatched. This CDR3 contains 18 residues. In germline, CDR1 is KGHSH, CDR2 LQKENI. CDR3 sequence: CASSPVPTGEGTNEKLFF. In DNA form, the CDR3 reads TGTGCCAGCTCACCTGTCCCGACAGGGGAGGGAACTAATGAAAAACTGTTTTTT.

The chain carries TRBV27 and TRBJ2-3; D is perhaps TRBD2 (5 bases). Germline V CDR1 and CDR2: MNHEY, SMNVEV (reference sequence). This CDR3 region has 15 residues. V lost 3 bases, J lost 5 bases, and 15 bases lay in between. The CDR3 here is CASSFLGVTGDTQYF. CDR3 bases: TGTGCCAGCAGTTTCCTCGGGGTTACCGGAGATACGCAGTATTTT.

This clone appeared a single time. The V gene is TRBV7-9, the J gene TRBJ1-4; D gene ambiguous. The CDR3 contains 14 residues. Germline CDR1 and CDR2: SEHNR and FQNEAQ (reference sequence). V was pared by 1 base and J by 7 bases, with 10 bases between. The CDR3 reads CASSLDEAGEKLFF. CDR3 nucleotides: TGTGCCAGCAGCTTAGACGAAGCCGGTGAAAAACTGTTTTTT.

The chain is built from TRBV10-3 and TRBJ2-1; TRBD2 aligns across 8 bases. V lost 7 bases and J lost 4; bases outside the gene matches: 12. CDR3 size: 16 residues. Germline CDR1 reads ENHRY; CDR2 reads SYGVKD. Here the CDR3 reads CAITQGRSGSYNEQFF. CDR3 coding DNA: TGTGCCATCACCCAGGGGAGGAGCGGGAGTTACAATGAGCAGTTCTTC.

This clone was seen more than once but under ten times. This sequence joins TRBV9 and TRBJ1-2, with TRBD1 matching 7 bases. The CDR3 loop spans 16 amino acids. Per the germline V gene, CDR1 is SGDLS and CDR2 is YYNGEE. The trim removed 3 bases at V and 4 bases at J, leaving 12 bases unmatched. CDR3 region: CASSAKPGQLGYGYTF. In DNA, the CDR3 is TGTGCCAGCAGCGCCAAGCCGGGACAGCTAGGCTATGGCTACACCTTC.

The chain employs TRBV5-4 and TRBJ2-3; 9 positions match TRBD2. After removal of 0 bases from V and 4 bases from J, the junction contained 6 bases not matched to a gene. This CDR3 region has 16 residues. Germline assignment: CDR1 SGHNT and CDR2 YYREEE (reference sequence). The CDR3: CASSLGVAGESDTQYF. DNA of the CDR3: TGTGCCAGCAGCTTGGGGGTAGCGGGAGAGTCAGATACGCAGTATTTT.

The chain combines TRBV6-2 or TRBV6-3 with TRBJ2-7; TRBD2 matches 13 bases. V shed 3 bases, J shed 3 bases, and the junction held 8 bases outside the gene matches. The germline gives CDR1 MNHEY, CDR2 SVGEGT. CDR3 length: 17 residues. This chain's CDR3 is CASSYRTSGSGLYEQYF. CDR3 sequence (DNA): TGTGCCAGCAGTTATAGGACTAGCGGGAGCGGTCTCTACGAGCAGTACTTC.

V and J are TRBV10-3 and TRBJ2-3, with 7 bases aligning to TRBD2. Looked up from germline, CDR1 is ENHRY and CDR2 is SYGVKD. J was trimmed by 0 bases and V by 8 bases; bases with no gene match: 8. This CDR3 region has 15 residues. The DNA for the CDR3 is TGTGCCATCGCGGGGGTGAGCTATAGCACAGATACGCAGTATTTT. Translation gives CAIAGVSYSTDTQYF.

The chain joins TRBV19 to TRBJ1-1; TRBD1 matches 7 bases. Trimming removed 5 bases from V and 11 bases from J; junction bases left unmatched: 14. This CDR3 region has 14 residues. In germline, CDR1 is LNHDA, CDR2 SQIVND (reference sequence). CDR3 sequence: CASSVPRQGLLAFF. CDR3 nucleotides: TGTGCCAGTAGTGTGCCACGACAGGGTCTCTTGGCTTTCTTT.

In its sample, this clone was seen a few times. The chain carries TRBV11-2 and TRBJ1-2; D possibly corresponds to TRBD1 (5 bases). V shed 4 bases and J shed 6 bases, with 9 bases lying between them. CDR1 and CDR2 from the germline V gene are SGHAT and FQNNGV. This CDR3 comprises 12 residues. The CDR3 spells CASSSEGDGYTF. The CDR3 region has the DNA TGTGCCAGCAGCTCAGAAGGGGATGGCTACACCTTC.

This chain connects TRBV28 to TRBJ2-3, with TRBD2 matching 7 bases. Germline V gene sequence: CDR1 MDHEN, CDR2 SYDVKM. This CDR3 contains 12 residues. V shed 6 bases, J shed 3 bases, and the junction held 0 bases outside the gene matches. The CDR3 spells CASRGGTDTQYF. For the CDR3, the DNA is TGTGCCAGCAGGGGGGGGACAGATACGCAGTATTTT.

The rearrangement joins TRBV18 to TRBJ2-2; D remains ambiguous. V was shortened by 1 base and J by 0 bases, with 9 bases between the two germline ends. There are 16 residues in the CDR3. CDR1 KGHSH and CDR2 LQKENI come from the germline V gene. Written as DNA, the CDR3 is TGTGCCAGCTCACCACTCCAGGCCCCGAACACCGGGGAGCTGTTTTTT. Translation gives CASSPLQAPNTGELFF.